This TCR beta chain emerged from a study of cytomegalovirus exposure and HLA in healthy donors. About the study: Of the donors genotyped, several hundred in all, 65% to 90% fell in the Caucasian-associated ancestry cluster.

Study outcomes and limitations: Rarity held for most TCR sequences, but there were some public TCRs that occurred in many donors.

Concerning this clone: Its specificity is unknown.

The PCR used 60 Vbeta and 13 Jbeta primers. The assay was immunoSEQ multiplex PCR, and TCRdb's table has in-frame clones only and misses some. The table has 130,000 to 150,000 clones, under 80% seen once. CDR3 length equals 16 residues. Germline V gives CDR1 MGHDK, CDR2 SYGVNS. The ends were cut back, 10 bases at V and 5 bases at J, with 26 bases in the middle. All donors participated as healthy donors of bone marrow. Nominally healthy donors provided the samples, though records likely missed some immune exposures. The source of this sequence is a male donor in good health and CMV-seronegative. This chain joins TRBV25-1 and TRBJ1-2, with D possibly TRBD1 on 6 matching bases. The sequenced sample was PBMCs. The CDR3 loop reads CATVDIRQAAAYGYTF. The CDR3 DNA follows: TGTGCCACCGTAGATATAAGACAGGCCGCAGCTTATGGCTACACCTTC.